The rows below give T cell receptor beta chains drawn from one sample of a study of blood T cell repertoires in COVID-19. This table comes from immunoSEQ multiplex PCR, and its TCRdb copy is limited to in-frame clones, with some not included. The sample records about 20,000 clones, 79% being singletons. Sequencing was performed on peripheral blood. These receptors originate from a man at least 80 years old with acute or convalescent COVID-19. The CDR3 runs from the conserved cysteine through the conserved F or W. A D gene is named only where the DNA matches it firmly. Clone size appears in some rows only: once, few, many, or a class for an expanded clone.

TGCGCCAGCAGCCAAGAAACAGGCGCGAAGAAACTGTTTTTT	CASSQETGAKKLFF	TRBJ1-4	.	.	TRBV4-1
TGTGCCAGCAGCTTTTTAAGCGGGAGAGACAATGAGCAGTTCTTC	CASSFLSGRDNEQFF	TRBJ2-1	TRBD2	few	TRBV7-9
TGCGCCAGCAGCCAAGGCCTAGCGGGAGCTAGCTACGAGCAGTACTTC	CASSQGLAGASYEQYF	TRBJ2-7	TRBD2	.	TRBV4-3
TGTGCCACCAGTGATACCGGGACAGGGAAGAGGTTTTCTGGCTACACCTTC	CATSDTGTGKRFSGYTF	TRBJ1-2	TRBD1	.	TRBV24-1
TGTGCCAGCAGCCAGACTAGCGGGCAGTACAATGAGCAGTTCTTC	CASSQTSGQYNEQFF	TRBJ2-1	TRBD2	.	TRBV7-9
TGTGCTAGCAGTCCTAGCGGGACGGCCGGGGAGCTGTTTTTT	CASSPSGTAGELFF	TRBJ2-2	TRBD2	.	TRBV7-7
TGTGCCAGCAGCTCCGGTTGGGACAGGACGAACACCGGGGAGCTGTTTTTT	CASSSGWDRTNTGELFF	TRBJ2-2	TRBD1	.	TRBV7-8
TGTGCCAGCAGCTACCGACAGGGGTCCGGGGAGCTGTTTTTT	CASSYRQGSGELFF	TRBJ2-2	TRBD1	.	TRBV9
TGTGCCAGCAGTCAGGCGGGAATGTTCAATGAGCAGTTCTTC	CASSQAGMFNEQFF	TRBJ2-1	.	.	TRBV7-9
TGTGCCAGTAGTATGACAGGGAAGGGTGGCTACACCTTC	CASSMTGKGGYTF	TRBJ1-2	TRBD1	.	TRBV19
TGTGCCAGTAGAAGCCAGGGTAGCTCTGGAAACACCATATATTTT	CASRSQGSSGNTIYF	TRBJ1-3	.	.	TRBV19
TGTGCCAGCAGCGCACAGGGGGCCTACGAGCAGTACTTC	CASSAQGAYEQYF	TRBJ2-7	TRBD1	.	TRBV9
TGTGCCAGCTCAAAGGGACAGGTCGATGGCTACACCTTC	CASSKGQVDGYTF	TRBJ1-2	TRBD1	.	TRBV18
TGTGCCAGTAGTATAGCGACAGGGTATGGGGCCAACGTCCTGACTTTC	CASSIATGYGANVLTF	TRBJ2-6	TRBD1	.	TRBV19
TGTGCCAGCAACAGGGGGGACAACAATGAGCAGTTCTTC	CASNRGDNNEQFF	TRBJ2-1	TRBD1	few	TRBV6-5
TGTGCCAGCAGACTGGGACACAGCTCCTACAATGAGCAGTTCTTC	CASRLGHSSYNEQFF	TRBJ2-1	.	.	TRBV27
TGCGCCAGCAGCTTGGACAGAGTGGTCGGCGAGCAGTACTTC	CASSLDRVVGEQYF	TRBJ2-7	.	.	TRBV5-1
TGTGCCAGCAGTTACTTCGGACAGGGACGGGGCTACACCTTC	CASSYFGQGRGYTF	TRBJ1-2	TRBD1	.	TRBV6-2/TRBV6-3
TGTGCCAGTAGTTTCTTGGGCAGCAATCAGCCCCAGCATTTT	CASSFLGSNQPQHF	TRBJ1-5	.	.	TRBV19
TGTGCCAGCAGCTTGGGGACAGTTGCAACTAATGAAAAACTGTTTTTT	CASSLGTVATNEKLFF	TRBJ1-4	TRBD1	.	TRBV7-2
TGTGCCAGTAGTATATCGACAGGGAATGGCTACACCTTC	CASSISTGNGYTF	TRBJ1-2	TRBD1	.	TRBV19
TGTGCCAGCAGCCTTCCCCGACAGGGGGCGGGTGAGCAGTTCTTC	CASSLPRQGAGEQFF	TRBJ2-1	TRBD1	once	TRBV7-8
TGTGCCAGCAGTTACTCCCCTACAGGGGGGCTTTACAATGAGCAGTTCTTC	CASSYSPTGGLYNEQFF	TRBJ2-1	TRBD1	.	TRBV6-2/TRBV6-3
TGTGCCAGCAGCTTACAGGGCCTCAATGAAAAACTGTTTTTT	CASSLQGLNEKLFF	TRBJ1-4	.	.	TRBV5-6
TGTGCCAGCAGCCAACTACCCCCGACAGACTCTGGGGCCAACGTCCTGACTTTC	CASSQLPPTDSGANVLTF	TRBJ2-6	.	once	TRBV3-1/TRBV3-2
TGTGCCAGCAGTCCCTTAAGTCGCGGGGGCAATCAGCCCCAGCATTTT	CASSPLSRGGNQPQHF	TRBJ1-5	.	.	TRBV27
TGTGCCAGTAGAGGGGCGGGAGCAAGCACAGATACGCAGTATTTT	CASRGAGASTDTQYF	TRBJ2-3	TRBD2	.	TRBV19
TGTGCCAGCAGTTCAGGGGGGTTTCAGCCCCAGCATTTT	CASSSGGFQPQHF	TRBJ1-5	TRBD1	.	TRBV28
TGTGCCAGCAGTCAAAACAGGGTGGTTTCACCCCTCCACTTT	CASSQNRVVSPLHF	TRBJ1-6	.	.	TRBV5-6
TGTGCCAGCAGCCAGGACGGGATAAACACTGAAGCTTTCTTT	CASSQDGINTEAFF	TRBJ1-1	.	.	TRBV3-1/TRBV3-2
TGTGCCAGCACCTCCCGGGAGGGAAACACCATATATTTT	CASTSREGNTIYF	TRBJ1-3	.	few	TRBV6-5
TGTGCCAGCAGTTCACAGGAGCACACTGAAGCTTTCTTT	CASSSQEHTEAFF	TRBJ1-1	.	few	TRBV12-3/TRBV12-4
TGTGCCAGCAGTTACTCGACGGGGCGGGGGAGCGTCCTGACTTTC	CASSYSTGRGSVLTF	TRBJ2-6	TRBD2	.	TRBV6-5
TGTGCCAGCAGAGGCCGGGACAGGGGATACGGTCTGGAGTATTTT	CASRGRDRGYGLEYF	TRBJ2-3	TRBD1	.	TRBV6-5
TGTGCCAGCAGTGAAGACCACTTACCCACCGGGGAGCTGTTTTTT	CASSEDHLPTGELFF	TRBJ2-2	.	few	TRBV2
TGTGCCAGCAGCCAAGGGACAGGTACTAGCACAGATACGCAGTATTTT	CASSQGTGTSTDTQYF	TRBJ2-3	TRBD1	.	TRBV4-2
TGTGCCAGCAGTCTTGAGACAGGGAGTATGGAAAAACTGTTTTTT	CASSLETGSMEKLFF	TRBJ1-4	TRBD1	.	TRBV5-4
TGCGCCAGCAGCTTGGGACAGAACTATGGCTACACCTTC	CASSLGQNYGYTF	TRBJ1-2	.	.	TRBV5-1
TGCGCCAGCAGCTTTGAGGGCAATCAGCCCCAGCATTTT	CASSFEGNQPQHF	TRBJ1-5	.	.	TRBV5-1